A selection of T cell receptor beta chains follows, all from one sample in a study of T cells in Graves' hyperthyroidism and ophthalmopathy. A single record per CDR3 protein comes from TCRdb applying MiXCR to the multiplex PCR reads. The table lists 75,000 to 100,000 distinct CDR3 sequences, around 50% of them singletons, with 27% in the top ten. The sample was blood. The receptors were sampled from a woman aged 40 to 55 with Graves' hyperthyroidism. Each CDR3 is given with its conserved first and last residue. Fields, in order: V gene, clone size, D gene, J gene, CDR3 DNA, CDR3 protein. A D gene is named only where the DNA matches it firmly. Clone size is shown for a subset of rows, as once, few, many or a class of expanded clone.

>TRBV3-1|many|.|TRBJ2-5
TGTGCCAGCAGCCAACGCGGGAAAGAGACCCAGTACTTC
CASSQRGKETQYF
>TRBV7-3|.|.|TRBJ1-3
TGTGCCAGCAGCTTAGCAGGGGCCGCTGGGTATGGCTACACCATATATTTT
CASSLAGAAGYGYTIYF
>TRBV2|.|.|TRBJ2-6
TGTGCCAGCACTGAAAATCCGGACAGTAACTATGGGGCCAACGTCCTGACTTTC
CASTENPDSNYGANVLTF
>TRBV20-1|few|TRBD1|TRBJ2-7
TGCAGTGTCGCACAGGGGTCGAGCTCCTACGAGCAGTACTTC
CSVAQGSSSYEQYF
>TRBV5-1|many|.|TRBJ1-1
TGCGCCAGCAGCTTGGGCCCGGGGAGCACTGAAGCTTTCTTT
CASSLGPGSTEAFF
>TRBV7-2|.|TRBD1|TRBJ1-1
TGTGCCAGCAGCTTAGGGGACAGGGTGGGGTCACCTACAGAAGCTTTCTTT
CASSLGDRVGSPTEAFF
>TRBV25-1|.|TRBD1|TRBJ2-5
TGTGCCAGCAGTGCAGGGACAGGGGAGACCCAGTACTTC
CASSAGTGETQYF
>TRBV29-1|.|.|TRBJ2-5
TGCAGCGTCATCGTAGCAGGGACCCAGTACTTC
CSVIVAGTQYF
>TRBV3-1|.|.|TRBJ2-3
TGTGCCAGCAGCCAACTAGGGGGGGCGGGAGATACGCAGTATTTT
CASSQLGGAGDTQYF
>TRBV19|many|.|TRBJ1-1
TGTGCCAGTAAACTGCGGGGGACGGTGAACACTGAAGCTTTCTTT
CASKLRGTVNTEAFF
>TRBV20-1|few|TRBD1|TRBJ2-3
TGCAGTGCTAGAGGACCGGGACAGGGGATGACAGATACGCAGTATTTT
CSARGPGQGMTDTQYF
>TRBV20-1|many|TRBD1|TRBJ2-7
TGCAGTGCTAGAGGAGGTTTAGGGGGCACCTCCTACGAGCAGTACTTC
CSARGGLGGTSYEQYF
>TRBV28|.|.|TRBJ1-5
TGTGCCACCATTTCTAGCGGGAGGGGTCAGCCCCAGCATTTT
CATISSGRGQPQHF
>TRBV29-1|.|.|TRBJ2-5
TGCAGCGTTGACGGGACTGGGAAAGAGACCCAGTACTTC
CSVDGTGKETQYF
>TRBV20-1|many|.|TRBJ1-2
TGCAGTGCCAGGCCGGTGGACTATGGCTACACCTTC
CSARPVDYGYTF
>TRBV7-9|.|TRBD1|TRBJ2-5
TGTGCCAGCAGCTATGGACAGGCCAACCAAGAGACCCAGTACTTC
CASSYGQANQETQYF
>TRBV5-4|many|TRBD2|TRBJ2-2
TGTGCCAGCAGCCGCGGGCTAGCGGTGAACACCGGGGAGCTGTTTTTT
CASSRGLAVNTGELFF
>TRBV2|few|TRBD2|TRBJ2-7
TGTGCCAGCAGTGTAGGACTAGCGGGGACCTACGAGCAGTACTTC
CASSVGLAGTYEQYF
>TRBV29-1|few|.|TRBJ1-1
TGCAGCTTACTAGCCACTGAAGCTTTCTTT
CSLLATEAFF
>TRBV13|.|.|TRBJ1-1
TGTGCCAGCAGCTTTCTCATCCCATCCCCGGTGGACCAGCAGAACACTGGAGCTTTCTTT
CASSFLIPSPVDQQNTGAFF
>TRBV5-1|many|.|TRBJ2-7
TGCGCCAGCAGCTTGATTAGAGACGAGCAGTACTTC
CASSLIRDEQYF
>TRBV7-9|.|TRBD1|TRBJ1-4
TGTGCCAGCAGCGGGACAGGGGGCGAAAAACTGTTTTTT
CASSGTGGEKLFF
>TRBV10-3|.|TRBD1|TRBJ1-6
TGTGCCATCAGTGAGTCGACAGGGGTTTCACCCCTCCACTTT
CAISESTGVSPLHF
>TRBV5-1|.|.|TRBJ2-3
TGCGCCAGCAGCTTGGGACAGGACACAGATACGCAGTATTTT
CASSLGQDTDTQYF
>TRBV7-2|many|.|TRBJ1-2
TGTGCCAGCAGCTTAGACCGACAGACGGGTGGCTACACCTTC
CASSLDRQTGGYTF
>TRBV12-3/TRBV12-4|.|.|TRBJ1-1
TGTGCCAGCAGTTTATTAGCGGGGGGAAACACTGAAGCTTTCTTT
CASSLLAGGNTEAFF
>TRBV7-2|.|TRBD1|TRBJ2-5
TGTGCCAGCACCGGACAGGGAGAGACCCAGTACTTC
CASTGQGETQYF
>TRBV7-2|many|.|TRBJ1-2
TGTGCCAGCAGCTCAACAACCCCGGACAGCGCTAACTATGGCTACACCTTC
CASSSTTPDSANYGYTF
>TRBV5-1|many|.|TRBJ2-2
TGCGCCAGCAGCTTGGGACAGGTGGTCCCCGGGGAGCTGTTTTTT
CASSLGQVVPGELFF
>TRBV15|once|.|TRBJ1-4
TGTGCCACCAGCACCGGAGTGATGGGGGAAAAACTGTTTTTT
CATSTGVMGEKLFF
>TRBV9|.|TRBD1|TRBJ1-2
TGTGCCAGCAGCGTAGGACAGGGCTATGGCTACACCTTC
CASSVGQGYGYTF
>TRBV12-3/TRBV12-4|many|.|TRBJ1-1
TGTGCCAGCATTGGCGACACTGAAGCTTTCTTT
CASIGDTEAFF
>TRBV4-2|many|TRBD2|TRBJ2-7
TGTGCCAGCAGCCAAGATGAACTAGCGGACGAGCAGTACTTC
CASSQDELADEQYF
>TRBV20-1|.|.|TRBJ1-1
TGCAGTGCTAGAGGGGGCGCAGGAGCTTTCTTT
CSARGGAGAFF